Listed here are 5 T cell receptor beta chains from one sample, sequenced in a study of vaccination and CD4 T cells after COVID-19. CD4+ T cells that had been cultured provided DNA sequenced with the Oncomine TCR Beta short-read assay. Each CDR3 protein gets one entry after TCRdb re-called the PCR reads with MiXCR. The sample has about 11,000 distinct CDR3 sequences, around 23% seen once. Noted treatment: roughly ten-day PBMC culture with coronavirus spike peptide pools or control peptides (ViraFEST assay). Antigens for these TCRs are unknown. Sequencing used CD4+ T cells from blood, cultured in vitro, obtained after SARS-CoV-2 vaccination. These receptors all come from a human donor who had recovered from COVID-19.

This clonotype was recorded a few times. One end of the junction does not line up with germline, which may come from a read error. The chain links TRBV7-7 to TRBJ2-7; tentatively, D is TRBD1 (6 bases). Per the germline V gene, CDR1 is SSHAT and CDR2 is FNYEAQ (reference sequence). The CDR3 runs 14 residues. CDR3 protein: CASSKDRGSYEQYF. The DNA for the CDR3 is TGTGCTAGCAGTAAGGACAGAGGATCCTACGAGCAGTACTTC.

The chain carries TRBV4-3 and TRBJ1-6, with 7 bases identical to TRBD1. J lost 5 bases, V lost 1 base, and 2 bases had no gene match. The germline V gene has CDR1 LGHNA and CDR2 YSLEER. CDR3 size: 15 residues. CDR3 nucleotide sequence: TGCGCCAGCAGCCAAGGGACAGGAGATAATTCACCCCTCCACTTT. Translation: CASSQGTGDNSPLHF.

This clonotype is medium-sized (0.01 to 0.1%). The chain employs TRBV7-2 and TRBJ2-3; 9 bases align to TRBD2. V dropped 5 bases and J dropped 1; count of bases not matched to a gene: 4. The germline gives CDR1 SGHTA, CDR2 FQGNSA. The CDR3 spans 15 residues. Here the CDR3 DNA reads TGTGCCAGCAGCCCTTGGACTAGCGGCACAGATACGCAGTATTTT. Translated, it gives CASSPWTSGTDTQYF.

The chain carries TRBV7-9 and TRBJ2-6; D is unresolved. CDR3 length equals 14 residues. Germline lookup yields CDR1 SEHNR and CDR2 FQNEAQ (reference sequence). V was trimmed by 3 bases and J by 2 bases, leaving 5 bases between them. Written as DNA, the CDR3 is TGTGCCAGCAGCTTCACGGCTGGGGCCAACGTCCTGACTTTC. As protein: CASSFTAGANVLTF.

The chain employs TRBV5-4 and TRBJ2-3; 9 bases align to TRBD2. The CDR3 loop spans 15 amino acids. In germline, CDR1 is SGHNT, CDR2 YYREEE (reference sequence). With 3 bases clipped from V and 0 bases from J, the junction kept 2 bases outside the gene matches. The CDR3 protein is CASSSRGGSTDTQYF. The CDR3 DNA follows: TGTGCCAGCAGCTCGCGGGGGGGAAGCACAGATACGCAGTATTTT. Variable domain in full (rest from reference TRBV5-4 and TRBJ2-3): ETGVTQSPTHLIKTRGQQVTLRCSSQSGHNTVSWYQQALGQGPQFIFQYYREEENGRGNFPPRFSGLQFPNYSSELNVNALELDDSALYLCASSSRGGSTDTQYFGPGTRLTVL.